The 25 T cell receptor beta chains below were found in one sample sequenced in a study of T cells in Graves' hyperthyroidism and ophthalmopathy. It was RNA transcripts that yielded the amplified TCR beta CDR3 regions. An initial round of RT-PCR targeting the TCR CDR3 relied on the HTBI primer set. MiXCR was run by TCRdb on the multiplex PCR reads, yielding one entry per CDR3 protein. This sample yields about 690,000 distinct CDR3 sequences, of which roughly a sixth are seen a single time; 15% to 17% belongs to the top ten. The sequenced material came from blood. Every receptor here comes from a man in his fifties or sixties with Graves' hyperthyroidism.

This sequence joins TRBV10-2 and TRBJ2-3, with D perhaps TRBD2 (6 bases). The CDR3 runs 15 residues. Germline assignment: CDR1 WSHSY and CDR2 SAAADI. V lost 2 bases to trimming and J lost 4 bases, with 13 bases between them. The CDR3 sequence is CASSERAGTSDTQYF. The CDR3 bases are TGCGCCAGCAGTGAGCGAGCGGGTACCTCAGATACGCAGTATTTT.

This clonotype came up many times. CDR3: CASSYALAGIYTDTQYF. The CDR3 region has the DNA TGTGCCAGCAGTTACGCGCTAGCGGGAATTTACACAGATACGCAGTATTTT. The rearrangement uses TRBV6-2 or TRBV6-3 and TRBJ2-3; 9 bases line up with TRBD2. The ends lost 2 bases at V and 2 bases at J; junction bases unmatched: 8. The CDR3 loop spans 17 amino acids. Germline V gene lookup returns CDR1 MNHEY and CDR2 SVGEGT.

V usage is TRBV20-1 and J usage is TRBJ2-1, with TRBD2 matching 8 bases. CDR3 length: 13 amino acids. Germline values: CDR1 DFQATT, CDR2 SNEGSKA (reference sequence). CDR3 sequence: CRPTSGSYNEQFF. Here the CDR3 DNA reads TGCCGCCCAACTAGCGGCTCCTACAATGAGCAGTTCTTC.

This clonotype was recorded at least ten times. The gene calls are TRBV2 and TRBJ2-7; D gene unclear. CDR1 is SNHLY, CDR2 FYNNEI, per germline. There are 11 residues in the CDR3. V lost 4 bases, J lost 9 bases, and 10 bases lay in between. The chain's CDR3 is CASSAFAGQYF. The CDR3 DNA is TGTGCCAGCAGTGCCTTCGCCGGGCAGTACTTC.

The V and J genes are TRBV19 and TRBJ2-1, with a possible D match to TRBD2 (6 bases). There are 14 residues in the CDR3. Trimming took 1 base from V and 5 from J, leaving 9 bases between them. Germline CDR1 and CDR2: LNHDA and SQIVND (reference sequence). CDR3 region: CASSIAGDDNEQFF. The CDR3 nucleotides are TGTGCCAGTAGTATAGCGGGAGATGACAATGAGCAGTTCTTC.

The sample holds many counts of this clonotype. This rearrangement joins TRBV11-2 to TRBJ2-5; 9 bases match TRBD2. After removal of 7 bases from V and 2 bases from J, the junction contained 8 bases not matched to a gene. CDR3 length: 15 amino acids. Germline V CDR1 and CDR2: SGHAT, FQNNGV. CDR3 loop: CASIMASGVQETQYF. The CDR3, as DNA: TGTGCCAGCATTATGGCTAGCGGGGTGCAAGAGACCCAGTACTTC.

This clonotype was seen ten or more times. The rearrangement joins TRBV6-1 to TRBJ2-1, with TRBD1 as a possible D gene (5 bases). The V end lost 6 bases, the J end lost 10 bases, and 16 bases lay between the germline ends. The CDR3 spans 13 residues. Germline lookup yields CDR1 MNHNS and CDR2 SASEGT. For the CDR3, the DNA is TGTGCCAGCAGCAAACAAGGGGCTCGAGAGCAGTTCTTC. It yields the protein CASSKQGAREQFF.

This clonotype was counted between two and nine times. The V gene is TRBV24-1, the J gene TRBJ2-3, with 8 nucleotides matching TRBD1. V shed 8 bases and J 1 base; nucleotides not matched to a gene: 1. The CDR3 runs to 13 residues. Germline lookup yields CDR1 KGHDR and CDR2 SFDVKD. CDR3 in amino acids: CATKDRGTDTQYF. CDR3 DNA: TGTGCCACCAAGGACAGGGGCACAGATACGCAGTATTTT.

This clonotype was detected a few times. The chain joins TRBV2 to TRBJ1-4; the D is unclear. Germline loops: CDR1 SNHLY, CDR2 FYNNEI. V lost 9 bases and J lost 7, with 15 bases in between. This CDR3 region has 13 residues. The DNA of the CDR3 is TGTGCCAGTAGCATTCGGACTTCTGAAAAACTGTTTTTT. This translates into CASSIRTSEKLFF.

This chain uses TRBV2 with TRBJ2-7, with D perhaps matching TRBD1 (6 bases). From germline, CDR1 is SNHLY and CDR2 FYNNEI. Trimming took off 9 bases at V and 3 bases at J, with 21 bases between the two ends. The CDR3 runs 15 residues. CDR3 nucleotides: TGTGCCAGTGGGAAGACAGGCCCCCCCGTCTACGAGCAGTACTTC. It specifies CASGKTGPPVYEQYF.

The sample holds many counts of this clonotype. This rearrangement joins TRBV28 to TRBJ2-2; D unresolved. The CDR3 is 14 residues long. Germline V gives CDR1 MDHEN, CDR2 SYDVKM. V was clipped by 6 bases and J by 4 bases, with 12 bases between them. The CDR3 protein is CASRLHPGTGELFF. Written as DNA, the CDR3 is TGTGCCAGCAGGTTACACCCTGGCACCGGGGAGCTGTTTTTT. The variable domain in full, completed from reference TRBV28 and TRBJ2-2, reads DVKVTQSSRYLVKRTGEKVFLECVQDMDHENMFWYRQDPGLGLRLIYFSYDVKMKEKGDIPEGYSVSREKKERFSLILESASTNQTSMYLCASRLHPGTGELFFGEGSRLTVL.

This clonotype was seen ten or more times. The V gene is TRBV2, the J gene TRBJ2-3; D gene uncertain. Germline CDR1 reads SNHLY; CDR2 reads FYNNEI. V dropped 3 bases and J dropped 5 bases, with 9 bases sitting between them. CDR3 length: 13 residues. CDR3 residues: CASSDGVGDTQYF. The CDR3 bases are TGTGCCAGCAGTGACGGAGTAGGAGATACGCAGTATTTT.

This clonotype was seen ten or more times. The rearrangement links TRBV2 to TRBJ2-7; TRBD1 aligns across 11 bases. CDR1 and CDR2 from the germline V gene are SNHLY and FYNNEI. Trimming cost V 4 bases and J 4 bases; bases outside gene matches: 6. This CDR3 spans 15 amino acids. The CDR3: CASSGGTGGLYEQYF. The CDR3 nucleotides read TGTGCCAGCAGTGGGGGGACAGGGGGATTATACGAGCAGTACTTC.

The CDR3 nucleotides read TGTGCCAGCAGCCCTGTATGGACTAGCGGGGGCACCGGGGAGCTGTTTTTT. Translated, it gives CASSPVWTSGGTGELFF. The rearrangement links TRBV4-2 to TRBJ2-2; 13 bases agree with TRBD2. The CDR3 contains 17 residues. The V gene's germline CDR1 is LGHNA and CDR2 YNFKEQ. With 4 bases clipped from V and 4 bases from J, the junction kept 6 bases outside the gene matches.

This clonotype was picked up many times. The gene calls are TRBV6-2 or TRBV6-3 and TRBJ1-5; D is uncertain. The CDR3 covers 12 residues. Deletions cut 2 bases from V and 7 bases from J, with 6 bases between. Germline-derived CDR1 and CDR2 are MNHEY and SVGEGT. The CDR3, as DNA: TGTGCCAGCAGTTACGGCAGACAGCCCCAGCATTTT. It translates to CASSYGRQPQHF.

The rearrangement links TRBV7-3 to TRBJ2-2, with TRBD2 identical over 8 bases. With V trimmed by 2 bases and J by 4 bases, 12 bases remained unmatched. The CDR3 is 18 residues long. Per the germline V gene, CDR1 is SGHTA and CDR2 is FQGTGA. CDR3 region: CASSLFGGAGAGTGELFF. CDR3 coding DNA: TGTGCCAGCAGCTTATTTGGTGGAGCGGGAGCGGGCACCGGGGAGCTGTTTTTT.

The chain recombines TRBV3-1 with TRBJ2-7; no clear D. The germline CDR1 and CDR2 sequences are LGHDT and YNNKEL (reference sequence). There are 12 residues in the CDR3. V dropped 4 bases and J dropped 6 bases, with 10 bases sitting between them. The DNA for the CDR3 is TGTGCCAGCAGCCGCCTTTGGGTCGAGCAGTACTTC. It translates to CASSRLWVEQYF.

This chain joins TRBV6-1 and TRBJ2-7, with 7 bases aligning to TRBD2. CDR1 MNHNS and CDR2 SASEGT come from the germline V gene. J was trimmed by 3 bases and V by 6 bases; bases with no gene match: 11. The CDR3 consists of 15 residues. CDR3 protein: CASRKGSGLSYEQYF. CDR3 DNA sequence: TGTGCCAGCAGGAAAGGTAGCGGGTTGAGCTACGAGCAGTACTTC.

This clonotype was counted a few times. This chain links TRBV20-1 with TRBJ1-2, with a tentative D call TRBD1 (5 bases). Germline V gene sequence: CDR1 DFQATT, CDR2 SNEGSKA (reference sequence). Trimming took off 0 bases at V and 3 bases at J, with 17 bases between the two ends. CDR3 size: 16 residues. In DNA, the CDR3 is TGCAGTGCTAGAGATGGAACTGGGCTGGGGGACTATGGCTACACCTTC. Encoded protein: CSARDGTGLGDYGYTF.

The chain couples TRBV2 to TRBJ2-3; 11 nucleotides match TRBD2. The junction had 5 bases not matched to a gene; V was cut back by 8 bases and J by 4 bases. The germline gives CDR1 SNHLY, CDR2 FYNNEI. The CDR3 is 14 amino acids. CDR3 residues: CASGSGRGADTQYF. As DNA, the CDR3 is TGTGCCAGCGGTAGCGGGAGGGGAGCAGATACGCAGTATTTT. The variable domain in full, completed from reference TRBV2 and TRBJ2-3, reads EPEVTQTPSHQVTQMGQEVILRCVPISNHLYFYWYRQILGQKVEFLVSFYNNEISEKSEIFDDQFSVERPDGSNFTLKIRSTKLEDSAMYFCASGSGRGADTQYFGPGTRLTVL.

The V gene is TRBV7-9, the J gene TRBJ1-2; D remains ambiguous. Germline CDR1 is SEHNR and CDR2 is FQNEAQ (reference sequence). The CDR3 is 14 amino acids. V dropped 1 base and J dropped 1 base, with 7 bases sitting between them. The CDR3 is CASSLGGDNYGYTF. The CDR3 bases are TGTGCCAGCAGCTTAGGAGGAGATAACTATGGCTACACCTTC.

To note about this clonotype: This could be a read error, since a much larger clone is one nucleotide away. The chain joins TRBV11-3 to TRBJ2-2, with TRBD1 matching 9 bases. The CDR3 extends over 15 amino acids. The germline V gene has CDR1 SGHNT and CDR2 YENEEA. The CDR3 DNA reads as TGTGCCAGCAGCCCGGGACAGGGTCTGGCCGGGGAGATGTTTTTT. This codes for CASSPGQGLAGEMFF.

In regard to this clonotype: This may arise from a read error, as a much more abundant clone is one base away. The genes are TRBV19 and TRBJ2-3; no firm D call. Per germline, CDR1 LNHDA and CDR2 SQIVND (reference sequence). The CDR3 totals 11 residues. In DNA form, the CDR3 reads TGTGTCAGACTCAACACAGATACGCAGTATTTT. This sequence encodes CVRLNTDTQYF.

This clonotype appeared a few times. The V call is TRBV28, the J call TRBJ1-2; 7 positions agree with TRBD1. J lost 8 bases, V lost 2 bases, and 11 bases had no gene match. The CDR3 is made up of 15 amino acids. Germline CDR1 and CDR2: MDHEN and SYDVKM. CDR3 sequence: CASSLDRVVTKGYTF. The CDR3 nucleotides read TGTGCCAGCAGTTTAGACAGGGTAGTAACGAAGGGCTACACCTTC.

V usage is TRBV19 and J usage is TRBJ1-5; D is unresolved. The CDR3 totals 15 residues. Looked up from germline, CDR1 is LNHDA and CDR2 is SQIVND (reference sequence). Trimming shortened V by 7 bases and J by 4 bases, and 17 bases separated the two germline ends. CDR3 nucleotide sequence: TGTGCCAGTAATGCGGCAGATCGTGGGAATCAGCCCCAGCATTTT. Translated: CASNAADRGNQPQHF.